This T cell receptor beta chain was observed in a study of identifying expanded T cells in peripheral blood. Study findings and constraints: Over two and four weeks, about 15 and 19 clones changed, versus around 1.3 between replicates. Two-week clone count variance significantly increased as total template count grew.

Healthy donors had no documented immune events, such as infections, while sampled. Points on this clone: The antigen remains unidentified.

CDR3 length equals 13 residues. V lost 3 bases and J 6 bases, leaving 12 bases between the germline ends. CDR1 and CDR2 from the germline V gene are MNHEY and SMNVEV (reference sequence). Some clones are missing from TCRdb's copy, which holds only in-frame ones; the method was immunoSEQ multiplex PCR. The top ten clones hold roughly 15% of a sample with around 100,000 clones, around 88% of them seen once. The sequencing input was blood. The TCR originated in a person aged 18-70 years in good health. The chain is built from TRBV27 and TRBJ2-7, with D possibly being TRBD1 (5 bases). The CDR3 sequence is CASSLIFQGEQYF. CDR3 in DNA: TGTGCCAGCAGTTTGATCTTCCAGGGCGAGCAGTACTTC.